Below, 28 T cell receptor beta chains from the same sample are listed, as sequenced in a study of metastatic and nonmetastatic thyroid tumors. TCRdb reanalyzed the PCR reads with MiXCR. The table shows about 20,000 clones, with approximately 28% occurring only once. Thyroid surgery took place with no prior treatment in any patient. Source material: tumor tissue. The source is a female donor with papillary thyroid cancer or a benign thyroid nodule (not recorded which). Some clones in this sample may be carry-over from other donors' samples.

This clone was found a few times. Given a much more abundant clone one base away, this may be a read error. This chain joins TRBV5-4 and TRBJ2-7; D is undetermined. From germline, CDR1 is SGHNT and CDR2 YYREEE (reference sequence). The CDR3 sequence is 13 residues long. V was pared by 6 bases and J by 2 bases, with 12 bases between. CDR3 in DNA: TGTGCCAGCATCCCGCCAAGTACCTACGAGCAGTACTTC. Amino acid sequence: CASIPPSTYEQYF.

There are many counts of this clone. V gene TRBV10-3 combines with J gene TRBJ1-4; D is perhaps TRBD1 (6 bases). Per the germline V gene, CDR1 is ENHRY and CDR2 is SYGVKD. V lost 4 bases, J lost 0 bases, and 9 bases lay in between. The CDR3 contains 15 residues. Here the CDR3 DNA reads TGTGCCATCAGTGGGACAGATTCAACTAATGAAAAACTGTTTTTT. It yields the protein CAISGTDSTNEKLFF.

The chain uses TRBV7-3 and TRBJ2-2; D not certain. CDR3 length equals 16 residues. Germline V gene lookup returns CDR1 SGHTA and CDR2 FQGTGA. Trimming stripped 5 bases from V and 1 base from J, with 14 bases between. CDR3 loop: CASSPGVNQNTGELFF. The CDR3, as DNA: TGTGCCAGCAGCCCTGGGGTAAACCAGAACACCGGGGAGCTGTTTTTT.

This clone was observed at least ten times. Other DNA sequences in this sample translate to the same CDR3. The chain couples TRBV2 to TRBJ2-3; 12 nucleotides agree with TRBD2. The CDR3 extends over 16 amino acids. Germline-derived CDR1 and CDR2 are SNHLY and FYNNEI. The J segment lost 8 bases and the V segment lost 7 bases, leaving 13 bases of the junction unmatched. CDR3 coding DNA: TGTGCCAGCACCCTCGGACTAGCGGGAAGGGGAGGTACGCAGTATTTT. As protein: CASTLGLAGRGGTQYF.

Regarding this clone: Mismatch with germline at one junction end may stem from a read error. The V call is TRBV25-1, the J call TRBJ2-5; TRBD1 agrees at 8 bases. Looked up from germline, CDR1 is MGHDK and CDR2 is SYGVNS. The length of the CDR3 is 14 residues. In nucleotides, the CDR3 is TGTGCCAGAAGTGATTCGGACAGGGAGGAGACCCAGTACTTC. Translation gives CARSDSDREETQYF.

Regarding this clone: The junction shows a germline mismatch at one end, possibly a read error. V usage is TRBV12-3 or TRBV12-4 and J usage is TRBJ1-1, with 7 bases that match TRBD1. The CDR3 consists of 16 residues. CDR3 protein: CAGSRRGTVLNTEAFF. Here the CDR3 DNA reads TGTGCCGGCAGCCGAAGGGGGACAGTTCTTAACACTGAAGCTTTCTTT.

This clone is labeled large. This chain joins TRBV30 and TRBJ1-2; no clear D. Trimming removed 4 bases at V and 4 bases at J, with 10 bases between. Germline CDR1 is GTSNPN and CDR2 is SVGIG (reference sequence). CDR3 length: 12 residues. CDR3 nucleotides: TGTGCCTGGAACCTACCAGGCTATGGCTACACCTTC. Protein: CAWNLPGYGYTF.

This clone has at least ten counts. The rearrangement links TRBV20-1 to TRBJ1-6; maybe TRBD1 (6 bases). V lost 3 bases and J 7 bases, leaving 10 bases between the germline ends. Germline CDR1 DFQATT, CDR2 SNEGSKA (reference sequence). The CDR3 totals 13 residues. CDR3 in amino acids: CSASTGWNSPLHF. The CDR3 DNA reads TGCAGTGCTAGTACAGGGTGGAATTCACCCCTCCACTTT.

At least ten counts were recorded for this clone. Distinct nucleotide sequences in the sample also encode this CDR3. This rearrangement joins TRBV10-3 to TRBJ2-1; D remains unclear. This CDR3 contains 11 residues. V was cut by 3 bases and J by 7 bases, with 4 bases left in between. Germline V CDR1 and CDR2: ENHRY, SYGVKD. The CDR3 bases are TGTGCCATCAGTGAATTGAATGAGCAGTTCTTC. It is translated as CAISELNEQFF.

The chain is built from TRBV10-1 and TRBJ2-7, with D possibly matching TRBD1 (5 bases). Germline V CDR1 and CDR2: WNHNN, SYGVQD (reference sequence). V lost 6 bases and J lost 2, with 5 bases in between. The length of the CDR3 is 11 residues. CDR3 sequence: CASRDTYEQYF. The CDR3 region has the DNA TGCGCCAGCAGGGACACCTACGAGCAGTACTTC.

This clone was seen many times. This sequence joins TRBV19 and TRBJ1-1; possible D gene TRBD1, 6 bases. The germline V gene has CDR1 LNHDA and CDR2 SQIVND (reference sequence). The CDR3 runs 19 residues. Between the trimmed V and J ends, which lost 3 bases and 0 bases, there was a span of 23 bases. Written as DNA, the CDR3 is TGTGCCAGTAGTATTCCGAGTGCGAGGGGAGGGGGTATGAACACTGAAGCTTTCTTT. Translation gives CASSIPSARGGGMNTEAFF.

The rearrangement joins TRBV27 to TRBJ2-2; D tentatively reads TRBD1 or TRBD2 (5 bases each). Looked up from germline, CDR1 is MNHEY and CDR2 is SMNVEV (reference sequence). Between the trimmed V and J ends, which lost 3 bases and 5 bases, there was a span of 7 bases. This CDR3 contains 13 residues. CDR3 sequence reads: CASSLRGTGELFF. The CDR3 nucleotides read TGTGCCAGCAGTTTGAGGGGTACCGGGGAGCTGTTTTTT.

Of note for this clone: The germline gene is not matched at one end of the junction; a read error may be the cause. The chain is built from TRBV15 and TRBJ2-7, with D hard to call. CDR1 is LNHNV and CDR2 is YYDKDF in the germline V gene (reference sequence). The CDR3 covers 13 residues. The CDR3 reads CATSIDRSYERYF. The CDR3 DNA reads as TGTGCCACCAGCATAGATCGTTCTTACGAGCGGTACTTC.

This clone has a count of ten or more. The chain uses TRBV20-1 and TRBJ2-5; TRBD1 or TRBD2 may be the D gene (5 bases each). Germline loops: CDR1 DFQATT, CDR2 SNEGSKA (reference sequence). V was pared by 6 bases and J by 4 bases, with 18 bases between. This CDR3 spans 14 amino acids. DNA of the CDR3: TGCAGTGCCCCGGGACCGCCGGCAACAGAGACCCAGTACTTC. Translation gives CSAPGPPATETQYF.

The CDR3 sequence is CASSEGITYRNEQFF. CDR3 DNA: TGTGCCAGCAGCGAGGGAATAACGTATCGCAATGAGCAGTTCTTC. The chain joins TRBV6-1 to TRBJ2-1; TRBD2 might be the D (5 bases). The V gene's germline CDR1 is MNHNS and CDR2 SASEGT. V lost 6 bases and J 6 bases, leaving 18 bases between the germline ends. The CDR3 loop spans 15 amino acids.

This clone was seen ten or more times. Additional DNA sequences in this sample encode the identical CDR3. The J gene is TRBJ2-5, the V gene TRBV3-1, with 8 bases fitting TRBD2. V lost 7 bases, J lost 2 bases, and 12 bases stayed unmatched. Germline CDR1 reads LGHDT; CDR2 reads YNNKEL (reference sequence). The CDR3 consists of 16 residues. The CDR3 DNA follows: TGTGCCAGCACGGGGGGGGCCCAACGGGATCAAGAGACCCAGTACTTC. As protein: CASTGGAQRDQETQYF.

The genes are TRBV20-1 and TRBJ2-7; 11 nucleotides line up with TRBD1. V was clipped by 0 bases and J by 0 bases; unmatched bases: 4. Germline CDR1 reads DFQATT; CDR2 reads SNEGSKA (reference sequence). This CDR3 has 16 residues. The chain's CDR3 is CSAREVGQGDSYEQYF. The CDR3, as DNA: TGCAGTGCTAGAGAAGTGGGACAGGGGGACTCCTACGAGCAGTACTTC.

In its sample, this clone was seen a few times. The CDR3, as DNA: TGCGCCAGCAGCCAAGGGTTGACAGCTTTCCAAGAGACCCAGTACTTC. This sequence encodes CASSQGLTAFQETQYF. The chain couples TRBV4-1 to TRBJ2-5; weak D call: TRBD1 (5 bases). The CDR3 has 16 residues. CDR1 and CDR2 (germline): MGHRA, YSYEKL. V was pared by 1 base and J by 1 base, with 13 bases between.

The chain uses TRBV5-1 and TRBJ2-3; 11 bases are shared with TRBD2. This CDR3 has 15 amino acids. Germline loops: CDR1 SGHRS, CDR2 YFSETQ. J gave up 1 base and V 4 bases, and 2 bases lay outside the gene matches. CDR3 DNA sequence: TGCGCCAGCAGCGTACTAGCGGGGGGCACAGATACGCAGTATTTT. Protein sequence: CASSVLAGGTDTQYF.

The chain has TRBV7-8 and TRBJ2-5, with D tentatively TRBD2 (6 bases). Germline values: CDR1 SGHVS, CDR2 FQNEAQ. Trimming cost V 1 base and J 4 bases, with 19 bases left between them. The CDR3 is 17 amino acids. Written as DNA, the CDR3 is TGTGCCAGCAGCTTAGTTAGGAGGGTAGAGTTCGGAGAGACCCAGTACTTC. Its translation is CASSLVRRVEFGETQYF. The full variable domain, completed using reference TRBV7-8 and TRBJ2-5, is GAGVSQSPRYKVAKRGQDVALRCDPISGHVSLFWYQQALGQGPEFLTYFQNEAQLDKSGLPSDRFFAERPEGSVSTLKIQRTQQEDSAVYLCASSLVRRVEFGETQYFGPGTRLLVL.

Worth noting for this clone: No conserved phenylalanine or tryptophan is present at the end of the CDR3, so a read error is the likely explanation. It is unclear where the CDR3 begins or ends on the DNA, so no DNA is shown, and the CDR3 is as TCRdb lists it. This sequence joins TRBV28 and TRBJ1-1; the table's D gene call, TRBD1, was not cross checked with the DNA. Including both end residues, the CDR3 is 11 amino acids long. Germline CDR1 reads MDHEN; CDR2 reads SYDVKM. The CDR3 sequence: CASSTGNRDWI.

Judged by abundance, this clone is medium-sized. The gene calls are TRBV7-2 and TRBJ1-4; 10 positions agree with TRBD1. This CDR3 contains 14 residues. Germline CDR1 is SGHTA and CDR2 is FQGNSA. V gave up 5 bases and J gave up 6 bases; unmatched junction bases: 3. The CDR3 sequence: CASSRTGGDEKLFF. The CDR3 nucleotides read TGTGCCAGCAGCCGGACAGGGGGGGATGAAAAACTGTTTTTT.

This clone was seen at least ten times. This chain connects TRBV20-1 to TRBJ1-5; 7 nucleotides agree with TRBD1. Germline V gives CDR1 DFQATT, CDR2 SNEGSKA (reference sequence). The CDR3 is 13 amino acids. Trimming took 6 bases from V and 11 from J; bases not matched to a gene: 13. The CDR3 is CSATGQGGGTQHF. In DNA form, the CDR3 reads TGCAGTGCCACGGGCCAGGGGGGAGGCACCCAGCATTTT.

This clone showed up just a few times. The rearrangement joins TRBV6-1 to TRBJ2-2, with 11 bases lining up with TRBD2. J was trimmed by 6 bases and V by 7 bases; bases with no gene match: 7. The germline V gene encodes CDR1 MNHNS and CDR2 SASEGT. The CDR3 spans 15 residues. The CDR3 DNA sequence: TGTGCCAGCATCTATAGCGGGAGGGCCCCCGGGGAGCTGTTTTTT. Translated: CASIYSGRAPGELFF.

Remarks on this clone: A junction boundary mismatches the germline segment, possibly from a read error. For the CDR3, the DNA is TGCGCCAGCAGCTTGTCCCTCTCTGGGGCAAACGTCCTGACTTTC. It codes for CASSLSLSGANVLTF. The genes are TRBV5-1 and TRBJ2-6; D is possibly TRBD1 (5 bases). CDR1 and CDR2 from the germline V gene are SGHRS and YFSETQ. The CDR3 is 15 residues long.

In its sample, this clone was seen many times. The J gene is TRBJ1-5, the V gene TRBV28; TRBD1 might be the D (6 bases). CDR1 MDHEN and CDR2 SYDVKM come from the germline V gene. The CDR3 totals 16 residues. The V and J ends lost 7 bases and 6 bases respectively, with 22 bases between them. CDR3: CASTLGGGVVTQPQHF. The CDR3, as DNA: TGTGCCAGCACCTTAGGGGGGGGCGTTGTGACTCAGCCCCAGCATTTT.

For this clone: A read error may account for a junction end that differs from germline. The chain joins TRBV12-3 or TRBV12-4 to TRBJ1-6, with D tentatively TRBD1 (6 bases). The CDR3 spans 16 residues. Written as DNA, the CDR3 is TGTGCCAGCAGCCGTATGGGGGACATGGGGTATTCACCCATCCACTTT. Translated: CASSRMGDMGYSPIHF.

Points on this clone: Just one base apart from a much larger clone, this may be a read error. In the same sample, other DNA sequences code for this CDR3. The V and J genes are TRBV4-1 and TRBJ2-7; D is unresolved. The germline CDR1 and CDR2 sequences are MGHRA and YSYEKL. The CDR3 runs 14 residues. The CDR3 region has the DNA TGCGCCAGCAGTACTAAACCGAGCTCCTACGAGCAGTACTTT. It yields the protein CASSTKPSSYEQYF.